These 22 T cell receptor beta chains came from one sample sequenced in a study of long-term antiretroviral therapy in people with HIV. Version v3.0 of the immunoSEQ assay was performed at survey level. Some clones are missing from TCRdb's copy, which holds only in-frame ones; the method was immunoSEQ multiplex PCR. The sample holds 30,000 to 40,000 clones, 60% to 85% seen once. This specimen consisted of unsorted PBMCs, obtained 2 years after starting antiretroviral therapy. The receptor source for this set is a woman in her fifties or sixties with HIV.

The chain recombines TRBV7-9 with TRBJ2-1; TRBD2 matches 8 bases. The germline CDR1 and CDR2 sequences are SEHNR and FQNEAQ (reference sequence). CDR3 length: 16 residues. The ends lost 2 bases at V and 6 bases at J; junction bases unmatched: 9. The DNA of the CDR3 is TGTGCCAGCAGCTTAAGGTGGGCGGGGGGCCTCAATGAGCAGTTCTTC. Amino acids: CASSLRWAGGLNEQFF.

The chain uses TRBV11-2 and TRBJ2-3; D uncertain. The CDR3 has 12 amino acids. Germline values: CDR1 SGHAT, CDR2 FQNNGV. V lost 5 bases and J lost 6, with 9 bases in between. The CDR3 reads CASSPLQDTQYF. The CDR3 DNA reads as TGTGCCAGCAGCCCCCTCCAGGATACGCAGTATTTT.

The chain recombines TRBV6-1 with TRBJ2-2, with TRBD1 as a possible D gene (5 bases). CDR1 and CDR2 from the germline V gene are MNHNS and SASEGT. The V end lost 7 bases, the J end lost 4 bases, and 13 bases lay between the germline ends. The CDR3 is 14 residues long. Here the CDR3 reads CASIQPRGTGELFF. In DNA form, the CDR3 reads TGTGCCAGCATTCAACCTAGGGGCACCGGGGAGCTGTTTTTT.

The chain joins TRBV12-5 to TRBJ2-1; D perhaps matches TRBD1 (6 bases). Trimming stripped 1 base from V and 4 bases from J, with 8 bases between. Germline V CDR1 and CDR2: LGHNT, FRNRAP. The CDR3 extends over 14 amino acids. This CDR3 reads CASGLGTAYNEQFF. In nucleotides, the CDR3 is TGTGCTAGTGGTTTGGGGACAGCTTACAATGAGCAGTTCTTC.

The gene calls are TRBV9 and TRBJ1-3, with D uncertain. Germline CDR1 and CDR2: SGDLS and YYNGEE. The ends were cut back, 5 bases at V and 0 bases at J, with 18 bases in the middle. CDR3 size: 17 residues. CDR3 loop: CASSEISNSRSGNTIYF. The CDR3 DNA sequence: TGTGCCAGCAGTGAAATCTCGAACAGCCGCTCTGGAAACACCATATATTTT.

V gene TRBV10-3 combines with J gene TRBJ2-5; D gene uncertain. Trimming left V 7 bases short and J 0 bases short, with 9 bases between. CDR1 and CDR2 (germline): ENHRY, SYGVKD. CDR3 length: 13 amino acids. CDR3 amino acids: CAIKEENQETQYF. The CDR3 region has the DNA TGTGCCATCAAAGAGGAGAACCAAGAGACCCAGTACTTC.

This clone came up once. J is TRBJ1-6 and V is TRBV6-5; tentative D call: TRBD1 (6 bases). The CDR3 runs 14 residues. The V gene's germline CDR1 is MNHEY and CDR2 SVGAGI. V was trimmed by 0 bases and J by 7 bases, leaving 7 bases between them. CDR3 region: CASSYSQGNSPLHF. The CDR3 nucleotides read TGTGCCAGCAGTTACTCCCAGGGGAATTCACCCCTCCACTTT.

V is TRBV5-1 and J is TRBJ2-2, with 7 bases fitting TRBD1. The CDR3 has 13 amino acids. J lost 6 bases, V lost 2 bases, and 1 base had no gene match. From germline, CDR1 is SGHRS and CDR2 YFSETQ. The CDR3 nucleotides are TGCGCCAGCAGCTTACAGGGGCCCGGGGAGCTGTTTTTT. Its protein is CASSLQGPGELFF.

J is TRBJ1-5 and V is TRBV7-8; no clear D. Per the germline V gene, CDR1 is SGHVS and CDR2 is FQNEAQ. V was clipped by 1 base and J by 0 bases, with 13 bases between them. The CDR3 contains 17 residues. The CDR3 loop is CASSLGRTVDSNQPQHF. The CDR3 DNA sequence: TGTGCCAGCAGCTTAGGCCGGACGGTGGATAGCAATCAGCCCCAGCATTTT.

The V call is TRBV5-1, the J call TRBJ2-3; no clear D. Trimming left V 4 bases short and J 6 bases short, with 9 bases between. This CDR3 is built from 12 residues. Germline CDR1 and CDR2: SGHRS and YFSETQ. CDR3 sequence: CASSPDSDTQYF. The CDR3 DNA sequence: TGCGCCAGCAGCCCAGACTCCGATACGCAGTATTTT.

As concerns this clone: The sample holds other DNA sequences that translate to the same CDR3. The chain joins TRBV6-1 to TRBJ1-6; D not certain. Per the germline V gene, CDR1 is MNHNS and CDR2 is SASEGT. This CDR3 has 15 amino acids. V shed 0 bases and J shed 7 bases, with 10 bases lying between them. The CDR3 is CASSEARRTNSPLHF. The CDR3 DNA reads TGTGCCAGCAGTGAAGCGAGGCGGACCAATTCACCCCTCCACTTT.

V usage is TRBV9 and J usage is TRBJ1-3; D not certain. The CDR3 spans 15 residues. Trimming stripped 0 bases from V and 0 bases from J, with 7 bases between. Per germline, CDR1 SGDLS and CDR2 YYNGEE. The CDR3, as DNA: TGTGCCAGCAGCGTAGGTGCCCACTCTGGAAACACCATATATTTT. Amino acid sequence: CASSVGAHSGNTIYF.

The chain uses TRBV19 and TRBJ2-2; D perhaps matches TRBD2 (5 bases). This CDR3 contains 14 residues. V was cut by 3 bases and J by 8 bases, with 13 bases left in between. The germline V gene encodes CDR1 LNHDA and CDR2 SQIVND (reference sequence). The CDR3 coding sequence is TGTGCCAGTAGTATTGGGGAGTATTTGGGGGAGCTGTTTTTT. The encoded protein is CASSIGEYLGELFF.

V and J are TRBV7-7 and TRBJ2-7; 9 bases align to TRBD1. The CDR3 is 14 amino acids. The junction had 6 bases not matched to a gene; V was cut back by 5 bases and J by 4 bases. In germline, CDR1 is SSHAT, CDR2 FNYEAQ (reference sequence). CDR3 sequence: CASSERTGVYEQYF. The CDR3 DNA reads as TGTGCCAGCAGCGAAAGGACAGGGGTGTACGAGCAGTACTTC.

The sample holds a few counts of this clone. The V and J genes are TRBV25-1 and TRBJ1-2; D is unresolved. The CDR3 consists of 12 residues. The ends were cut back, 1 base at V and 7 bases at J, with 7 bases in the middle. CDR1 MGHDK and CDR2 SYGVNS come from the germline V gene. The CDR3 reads CASSESWGGYTF. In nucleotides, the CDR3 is TGTGCCAGCAGTGAATCGTGGGGTGGCTACACCTTC.

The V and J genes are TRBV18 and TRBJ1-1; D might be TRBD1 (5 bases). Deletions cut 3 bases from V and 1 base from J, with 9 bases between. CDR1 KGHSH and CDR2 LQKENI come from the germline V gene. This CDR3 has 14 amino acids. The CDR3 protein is CASSPIGQNTEAFF. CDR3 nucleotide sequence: TGTGCCAGCTCACCGATAGGACAGAACACTGAAGCTTTCTTT.

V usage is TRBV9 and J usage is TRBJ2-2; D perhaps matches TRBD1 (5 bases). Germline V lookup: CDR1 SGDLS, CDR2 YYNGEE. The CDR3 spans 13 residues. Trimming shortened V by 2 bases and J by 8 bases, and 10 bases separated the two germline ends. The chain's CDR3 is CASSVRESGELFF. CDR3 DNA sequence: TGTGCCAGCAGCGTCAGGGAATCTGGGGAGCTGTTTTTT.

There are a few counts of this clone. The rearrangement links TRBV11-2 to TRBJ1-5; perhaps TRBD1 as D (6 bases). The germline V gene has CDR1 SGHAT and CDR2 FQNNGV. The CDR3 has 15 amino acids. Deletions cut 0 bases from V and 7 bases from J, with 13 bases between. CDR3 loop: CASSLDPGGGQPQHF. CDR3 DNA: TGTGCCAGCAGCTTAGATCCCGGAGGGGGACAGCCCCAGCATTTT.

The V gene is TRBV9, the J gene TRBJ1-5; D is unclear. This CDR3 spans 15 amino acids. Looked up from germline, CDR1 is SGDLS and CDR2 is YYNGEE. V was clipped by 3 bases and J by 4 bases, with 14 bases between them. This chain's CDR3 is CASSGPGSGNQPQHF. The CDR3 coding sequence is TGTGCCAGCAGCGGGCCAGGCTCGGGGAATCAGCCCCAGCATTTT.

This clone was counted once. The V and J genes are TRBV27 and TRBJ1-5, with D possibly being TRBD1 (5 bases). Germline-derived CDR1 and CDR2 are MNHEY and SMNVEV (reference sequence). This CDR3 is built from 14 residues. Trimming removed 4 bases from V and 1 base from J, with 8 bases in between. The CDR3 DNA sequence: TGTGCCAGCAGTTACGGGGGAAGCAATCAGCCCCAGCATTTT. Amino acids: CASSYGGSNQPQHF.

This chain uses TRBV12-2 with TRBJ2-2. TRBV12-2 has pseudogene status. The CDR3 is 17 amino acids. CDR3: CASRLIIPQEDTGELFF. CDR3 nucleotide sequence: TGTGCAAGTCGCTTAATTATCCCACAGGAGGACACCGGGGAGCTGTTTTTT.

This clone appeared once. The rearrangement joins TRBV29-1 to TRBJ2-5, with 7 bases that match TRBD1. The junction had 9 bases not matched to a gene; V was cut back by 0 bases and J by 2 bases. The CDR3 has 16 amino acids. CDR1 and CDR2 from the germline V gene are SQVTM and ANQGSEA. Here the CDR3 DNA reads TGCAGCGTTGAAGATCGGGGAAACAGGGGTCAAGAGACCCAGTACTTC. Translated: CSVEDRGNRGQETQYF.